The rows below give T cell receptor beta chains drawn from one sample of a study of graft-versus-host responses after intestinal transplantation. The antigens for these receptors are not known. TCRdb's copy holds only in-frame clones and misses some; the assay was immunoSEQ multiplex PCR. The sample yields approximately 100,000 clones, roughly 93% seen once. Sequences were derived from unstimulated CD8+ T cells sorted from spleen or lymph node cells, sampled before intestinal transplant. The receptors were sampled from a human donor who received an intestinal transplant. CDR3s include the opening cysteine and the closing phenylalanine or tryptophan.

>12|TRBV7-9
CASSPTENTIYF
>14|TRBV7-6
CASSPGTGLDEQYF
>13|TRBV27
CASRLGQSYGYTF
>13|TRBV4-1
CASSQAGATEAFF
>14|TRBV5-1
CASSLTGLDTEAFF
>13|TRBV6-5
CASSPREGETQYF
>12|TRBV2
CASCGGGYEQYF
>17|TRBV5-8
CASSQQVRVFNTGELFF
>15|TRBV7-9
CASSLSGTGGNEQFF
>14|TRBV6-5
CASSYTTGSDTIYF
>13|TRBV6-5
CASSPGGGSPLHF
>17|TRBV18
CASSPEGGLMAYNEQFF
>12|TRBV4-2
CASRGGEPPLHF
>13|TRBV12-5
CASGLGRNTEAFF
>19|TRBV4-1
CASSLGTAPIVISGTEAFF
>12|TRBV29-1
CSVELATGELFF
>12|TRBV6-5
CASSQGVNEQFF